This entry lists 32 T cell receptor beta chains sequenced from one sample in a study of blood T cell repertoires in COVID-19. The assay was immunoSEQ multiplex PCR, and TCRdb's table has in-frame clones only and misses some. The sample holds about 100,000 clones, roughly four fifths seen once. The sample taken for sequencing was peripheral blood. Receptors were obtained from a man in his 60s with acute or convalescent COVID-19.

The genes are TRBV14 and TRBJ1-5; D ambiguous. CDR1 is SGHDN and CDR2 is FVKESK in the germline V gene. The CDR3 contains 14 residues. V gave up 4 bases and J gave up 1 base, with 8 bases separating them. For the CDR3, the DNA is TGTGCCAGCAGCCTTACAGAAAGCAATCAGCCCCAGCATTTT. Translated, it gives CASSLTESNQPQHF.

In nucleotides, the CDR3 is TGTGCCATCAGAGACAGCGGGAGCCATGAGCAGTTCTTC. Translation: CAIRDSGSHEQFF. The chain is built from TRBV10-3 and TRBJ2-1; 8 bases align to TRBD2. Germline V gives CDR1 ENHRY, CDR2 SYGVKD. With 6 bases clipped from V and 8 bases from J, the junction kept 6 bases outside the gene matches. The CDR3 has 13 residues.

V is TRBV19 and J is TRBJ2-7, with TRBD2 matching over 7 bases. Germline V gene lookup returns CDR1 LNHDA and CDR2 SQIVND (reference sequence). J lost 4 bases, V lost 6 bases, and 12 bases had no gene match. The CDR3 totals 15 residues. The CDR3 sequence is CASSHPGGSRYEQYF. In nucleotides, the CDR3 is TGTGCCAGTAGCCACCCCGGCGGGAGCAGGTACGAGCAGTACTTC.

The rearrangement links TRBV7-9 to TRBJ1-5; perhaps TRBD1 as D (5 bases). The germline V and J ends were trimmed by 5 bases and 3 bases, with 14 bases remaining between them. CDR1 and CDR2 (germline): SEHNR, FQNEAQ (reference sequence). This CDR3 spans 15 amino acids. The CDR3 here is CASSPPGTSNQPQHF. CDR3 in DNA: TGTGCCAGCAGCCCGCCAGGGACTTCCAATCAGCCCCAGCATTTT.

V gene TRBV29-1 combines with J gene TRBJ2-7; TRBD2 aligns across 12 bases. This CDR3 contains 14 residues. Losses at the gene ends were 7 bases for V and 2 bases for J; bases not matched to a gene: 6. Germline V CDR1 and CDR2: SQVTM, ANQGSEA. The DNA of the CDR3 is TGCAGCGCGGCCCGACTAGCGGGGGCCTACGAGCAGTACTTC. Translation: CSAARLAGAYEQYF.

The chain carries TRBV9 and TRBJ2-7; 12 nucleotides align to TRBD2. V was clipped by 0 bases and J by 12 bases; unmatched bases: 4. The CDR3 is 13 amino acids. Looked up from germline, CDR1 is SGDLS and CDR2 is YYNGEE. The CDR3: CASSVGETSGRYF. As DNA, the CDR3 is TGTGCCAGCAGCGTAGGGGAGACTAGCGGGAGGTACTTC.

This chain links TRBV20-1 with TRBJ1-1; no firm D call. The CDR3 loop spans 11 amino acids. V lost 3 bases to trimming and J lost 11 bases, with 13 bases between them. CDR1 and CDR2 from the germline V gene are DFQATT and SNEGSKA (reference sequence). CDR3 protein: CSASWQFGAFF. For the CDR3, the DNA is TGCAGTGCTAGTTGGCAATTCGGGGCTTTCTTT.

The chain joins TRBV3-1 (or the pseudogene TRBV3-2) to TRBJ1-5, with D possibly matching TRBD1 (5 bases). Germline loops: CDR1 LGHDT, CDR2 YNNKEL (reference sequence). V lost 0 bases and J 3 bases, leaving 9 bases between the germline ends. This CDR3 spans 15 amino acids. The CDR3 DNA reads as TGTGCCAGCAGCCAAGATAGGGGCCACAATCAGCCCCAGCATTTT. The encoded protein is CASSQDRGHNQPQHF.

CDR3 nucleotide sequence: TGTGCCTGGAGTCCCCGACAGGGCCTCTTCGCCCAGCATTTT. It translates to CAWSPRQGLFAQHF. The genes are TRBV30 and TRBJ1-5, with TRBD1 matching over 7 bases. The CDR3 has 14 residues. J was trimmed by 11 bases and V by 2 bases; bases with no gene match: 12. CDR1 GTSNPN and CDR2 SVGIG come from the germline V gene (reference sequence). Drawing the rest from reference TRBV30 and TRBJ1-5, the complete variable domain is SQTIHQWPATLVQPVGSPLSLECTVEGTSNPNLYWYRQAAGRGLQLLFYSVGIGQISSEVPQNLSASRPQDRQFILSSKKLLLSDSGFYLCAWSPRQGLFAQHFGDGTRLSIL.

This chain uses TRBV6-2 or TRBV6-3 with TRBJ2-1; the match to TRBD1 covers 11 bases. V shed 2 bases, J shed 5 bases, and the junction held 8 bases outside the gene matches. The CDR3 is 17 amino acids. The germline V gene has CDR1 MNHEY and CDR2 SVGEGT. This chain's CDR3 is CASSYVSRDRGNNEQFF. The CDR3 DNA follows: TGTGCCAGCAGTTACGTGTCCAGGGACAGGGGGAACAATGAGCAGTTCTTC.

The genes are TRBV6-5 and TRBJ1-5; D is perhaps TRBD1 (6 bases). Germline values: CDR1 MNHEY, CDR2 SVGAGI. The CDR3 runs 15 residues. The V and J ends lost 6 bases and 0 bases respectively, with 12 bases between them. DNA for the CDR3: TGTGCCAGCAGAATGGACAGTAATAGCAATCAGCCCCAGCATTTT. It codes for CASRMDSNSNQPQHF.

J is TRBJ2-3 and V is TRBV18; D not resolved. Trimming took off 5 bases at V and 5 bases at J, with 8 bases between the two ends. This CDR3 has 12 amino acids. Per germline, CDR1 KGHSH and CDR2 LQKENI. CDR3 loop: CASSSTLDTQYF. The CDR3 nucleotides are TGTGCCAGCTCATCGACATTAGATACGCAGTATTTT. The full variable domain, completed using reference TRBV18 and TRBJ2-3, is NAGVMQNPRHLVRRRGQEARLRCSPMKGHSHVYWYRQLPEEGLKFMVYLQKENIIDESGMPKERFSAEFPKEGPSILRIQQVVRGDSAAYFCASSSTLDTQYFGPGTRLTVL.

The chain combines TRBV7-2 with TRBJ1-2, with D maybe TRBD1 (5 bases). Germline V gives CDR1 SGHTA, CDR2 FQGNSA. The germline V and J ends were trimmed by 2 bases and 4 bases, with 11 bases remaining between them. The CDR3 runs to 14 residues. In DNA, the CDR3 is TGTGCCAGCAGCTTAAGCTGGCAGGGCTATGGCTACACCTTC. It specifies CASSLSWQGYGYTF.

The chain links TRBV7-3 to TRBJ2-1; TRBD2 might be the D (6 bases). The CDR3 runs 16 residues. Germline lookup yields CDR1 SGHTA and CDR2 FQGTGA. V lost 1 base to trimming and J lost 2 bases, with 12 bases between them. CDR3 DNA: TGTGCCAGCAGCTTAAGCGGCCGGGGGACCTACAATGAGCAGTTCTTC. Amino acids: CASSLSGRGTYNEQFF.

This clone was picked up one time. J is TRBJ1-2 and V is TRBV10-2; 8 positions match TRBD1. The J segment lost 4 bases and the V segment lost 3 bases, leaving 7 bases of the junction unmatched. Germline CDR1 is WSHSY and CDR2 is SAAADI. This CDR3 has 15 amino acids. The CDR3 sequence: CASSDETGALYGYTF. The CDR3 DNA is TGCGCCAGCAGTGATGAGACAGGGGCCCTCTATGGCTACACCTTC.

Within the sample, this clone is medium-sized. V and J are TRBV12-3 or TRBV12-4 and TRBJ1-1; D gene ambiguous. The V end lost 5 bases, the J end lost 6 bases, and 10 bases lay between the germline ends. This CDR3 spans 12 amino acids. CDR3 in amino acids: CASSPLRSEAFF. CDR3 DNA: TGTGCCAGCAGTCCCCTACGGTCTGAAGCTTTCTTT.

The chain is built from TRBV19 and TRBJ2-6; D might be TRBD2 (6 bases). With 5 bases removed from V and 1 base from J, the gap between germline ends came to 12 bases. The CDR3 covers 16 residues. Germline CDR1 and CDR2: LNHDA and SQIVND (reference sequence). CDR3 sequence reads: CASSGTDYSGANVLTF. The CDR3 nucleotides read TGTGCCAGTAGTGGGACGGACTATTCTGGGGCCAACGTCCTGACTTTC. Full variable domain (rest looked up from reference TRBV19 and TRBJ2-6): DGGITQSPKYLFRKEGQNVTLSCEQNLNHDAMYWYRQDPGQGLRLIYYSQIVNDFQKGDIAEGYSVSREKKESFPLTVTSAQKNPTAFYLCASSGTDYSGANVLTFGAGSRLTVL.

The chain links TRBV15 to TRBJ2-7; 7 bases are a match to TRBD1. The germline gives CDR1 LNHNV, CDR2 YYDKDF (reference sequence). The trim removed 5 bases at V and 7 bases at J, leaving 14 bases unmatched. The CDR3 sequence is 15 residues long. CDR3 sequence: CATSETPDRVREQYF. CDR3 bases: TGTGCCACCAGCGAGACACCCGACAGGGTACGGGAGCAGTACTTC.

The rearrangement links TRBV5-6 to TRBJ2-1; TRBD1 aligns across 10 bases. The J segment lost 8 bases and the V segment lost 4 bases, leaving 9 bases of the junction unmatched. CDR1 SGHDT and CDR2 YYEEEE come from the germline V gene. The CDR3 totals 15 residues. The CDR3, as DNA: TGTGCCAGCAGCGGGCCGGGACAGGGGTTGGATGAGCAGTTCTTC. Translated, it gives CASSGPGQGLDEQFF.

In its sample, this clone was seen a few times. The chain combines TRBV5-1 with TRBJ2-7; 8 bases align to TRBD2. This CDR3 is 15 amino acids long. The germline V gene has CDR1 SGHRS and CDR2 YFSETQ. V gave up 0 bases and J gave up 4 bases; unmatched junction bases: 6. CDR3 DNA: TGCGCCAGCAGCTTGGACGGGGGGGCTAAATACGAGCAGTACTTC. This gives the protein CASSLDGGAKYEQYF. Based on the CDR3 plus reference TRBV5-1 and TRBJ2-7, the full variable domain is KAGVTQTPRYLIKTRGQQVTLSCSPISGHRSVSWYQQTPGQGLQFLFEYFSETQRNKGNFPGRFSGRQFSNSRSEMNVSTLELGDSALYLCASSLDGGAKYEQYFGPGTRLTVT.

The rearrangement uses TRBV6-5 and TRBJ2-2, with a weak D call TRBD2 (6 bases). CDR1 is MNHEY and CDR2 is SVGAGI in the germline V gene. Trimming took 0 bases from V and 5 from J, leaving 7 bases between them. CDR3 length: 14 residues. The CDR3 here is CASSYSRGTGELFF. The CDR3 nucleotides are TGTGCCAGCAGTTACTCGCGGGGAACCGGGGAGCTGTTTTTT.

This rearrangement joins TRBV7-8 to TRBJ2-7; 9 bases match TRBD1. The CDR3 has 13 residues. Germline lookup yields CDR1 SGHVS and CDR2 FQNEAQ. Losses at the gene ends were 3 bases for V and 9 bases for J; bases not matched to a gene: 6. CDR3: CASSFSRDRAQYF. CDR3 sequence (DNA): TGTGCCAGCAGCTTCTCCCGGGACAGGGCGCAGTACTTC.

The J gene is TRBJ2-2, the V gene TRBV28, with 7 bases aligning to TRBD1. J lost 6 bases, V lost 6 bases, and 16 bases had no gene match. CDR3 size: 17 residues. Germline CDR1 MDHEN, CDR2 SYDVKM. CDR3 bases: TGTGCCAGCAGGCCTCGGACAGGTCCCTACAGGGCCGGGGAGCTGTTTTTT. Protein product: CASRPRTGPYRAGELFF.

CDR3 coding DNA: TGTGCCAGCAGCTTCCGACAGGGGGCGGGGTCTGGGGCCAACGTCCTGACTTTC. Its translation is CASSFRQGAGSGANVLTF. The chain carries TRBV7-2 and TRBJ2-6; 10 bases line up with TRBD1. The length of the CDR3 is 18 residues. Germline V gene sequence: CDR1 SGHTA, CDR2 FQGNSA. Trimming cost V 3 bases and J 1 base; bases outside gene matches: 6.

A single count supports this clone. The rearrangement links TRBV25-1 to TRBJ2-3; the match to TRBD1 covers 8 bases. The V gene's germline CDR1 is MGHDK and CDR2 SYGVNS. Unmatched junction bases numbered 6, after V lost 4 bases and J lost 6 bases. The CDR3 is 14 residues long. CDR3 sequence (DNA): TGTGCCAGCAGTGTCAGGGGGCGTTGGGATACGCAGTATTTT. Translation: CASSVRGRWDTQYF.

This clone has a handful of counts. The chain recombines TRBV10-2 with TRBJ1-5; 8 bases fit TRBD1. CDR3 size: 16 residues. Trimming cost V 8 bases and J 4 bases; bases outside gene matches: 13. Germline values: CDR1 WSHSY, CDR2 SAAADI. The CDR3 spells CASWTGPPLTNQPQHF. CDR3 DNA: TGCGCCAGCTGGACAGGGCCTCCTTTGACTAATCAGCCCCAGCATTTT.

The rearrangement links TRBV19 to TRBJ2-7; 8 bases are shared with TRBD1. The CDR3 length is 14 residues. V gave up 5 bases and J gave up 1 base; unmatched junction bases: 4. Germline V lookup: CDR1 LNHDA, CDR2 SQIVND (reference sequence). CDR3 sequence (DNA): TGTGCCAGTAGTTTAGGACAGGGTTCCTACGAGCAGTACTTC. This sequence encodes CASSLGQGSYEQYF.

This clone appeared a few times. This sequence joins TRBV5-1 and TRBJ1-6, with 8 bases aligning to TRBD1. In germline, CDR1 is SGHRS, CDR2 YFSETQ. The CDR3 runs 15 residues. Trimming took 2 bases from V and 5 from J; bases not matched to a gene: 3. The CDR3, as DNA: TGCGCCAGCAGCTTTGGGACAGGAAATAATTCACCCCTCCACTTT. Its protein product is CASSFGTGNNSPLHF.

The chain uses TRBV2 and TRBJ1-6; D is uncertain. CDR3 size: 15 residues. CDR1 and CDR2 from the germline V gene are SNHLY and FYNNEI. V lost 4 bases and J 8 bases, leaving 15 bases between the germline ends. The CDR3 sequence: CASSVGVLGYSPLHF. In DNA, the CDR3 is TGTGCCAGCAGTGTCGGGGTATTGGGGTATTCACCCCTCCACTTT. Together with reference TRBV2 and TRBJ1-6, the CDR3 gives the full variable domain: EPEVTQTPSHQVTQMGQEVILRCVPISNHLYFYWYRQILGQKVEFLVSFYNNEISEKSEIFDDQFSVERPDGSNFTLKIRSTKLEDSAMYFCASSVGVLGYSPLHFGNGTRLTVT.

The V gene is TRBV10-3, the J gene TRBJ2-1, with D perhaps matching TRBD1 (6 bases). The CDR3 sequence is 16 residues long. Germline loops: CDR1 ENHRY, CDR2 SYGVKD. Trimming removed 0 bases from V and 5 bases from J, with 14 bases in between. The CDR3 DNA sequence: TGTGCCATCAGTGAGTCGAGGCAGGGGCGGAACAATGAGCAGTTCTTC. This encodes CAISESRQGRNNEQFF.

V usage is TRBV2 and J usage is TRBJ2-3; TRBD2 might be the D (6 bases). CDR3 length equals 14 residues. Germline V lookup: CDR1 SNHLY, CDR2 FYNNEI. V dropped 4 bases and J dropped 6 bases, with 14 bases sitting between them. Here the CDR3 reads CASSAGSRTDTQYF. The CDR3 DNA reads TGTGCCAGCAGTGCCGGGAGTAGAACCGATACGCAGTATTTT.

This chain connects TRBV10-1 to TRBJ2-1; tentatively, D is TRBD2 (6 bases). From germline, CDR1 is WNHNN and CDR2 SYGVQD (reference sequence). CDR3 size: 17 residues. The V end lost 4 bases, the J end lost 5 bases, and 21 bases lay between the germline ends. The CDR3 DNA reads TGCGCCAGCAGTGGGAGGGCTAGTAAACGGTCGCACAATGAGCAGTTCTTC. Its translation is CASSGRASKRSHNEQFF.